A single sample gave rise to the 9 T cell receptor beta chains below, sequenced in a study of T cell responses to AZD1222 COVID-19 vaccine. TCRdb's copy holds only in-frame clones and misses some; the assay was immunoSEQ multiplex PCR. The table has 90,000 to 150,000 clones, approximately 86% seen once. The source was peripheral blood, collected 28 days after the second AZD1222 dose. These TCRs come from an adult who received the AZD1222 COVID-19 vaccine.

This clone was seen a handful of times. CDR3: CASSQQIWGSEEPQHF. CDR3 in DNA: TGTGCCAGCTCACAACAAATATGGGGGTCGGAGGAGCCCCAGCATTTT. The chain employs TRBV18 and TRBJ1-5; TRBD1 might be the D (5 bases). The CDR3 loop spans 16 amino acids. Germline V CDR1 and CDR2: KGHSH, LQKENI. The V and J ends lost 4 bases and 8 bases respectively, with 21 bases between them.

The genes are TRBV7-7 and TRBJ2-2, with D possibly matching TRBD1 (6 bases). This CDR3 region has 16 residues. CDR1 is SSHAT and CDR2 is FNYEAQ in the germline V gene (reference sequence). DNA for the CDR3: TGTGCTATAGCCCCAGGGGCGGTTACGAACACCGGGGAGCTGTTTTTT. As protein: CAIAPGAVTNTGELFF.

The chain couples TRBV10-3 to TRBJ2-5; 10 bases match TRBD2. CDR3 length: 16 amino acids. V trimming: 4 bases; J trimming: 4 bases; junction bases outside the gene matches: 9. In germline, CDR1 is ENHRY, CDR2 SYGVKD. CDR3 residues: CAISVKRGGFAETQYF. The CDR3 bases are TGTGCCATCAGTGTGAAGCGGGGGGGTTTCGCAGAGACCCAGTACTTC.

V and J are TRBV28 and TRBJ2-5; tentative D call: TRBD1 (5 bases). Looked up from germline, CDR1 is MDHEN and CDR2 is SYDVKM. This CDR3 has 9 residues. V was clipped by 8 bases and J by 11 bases, with 9 bases between them. CDR3 in amino acids: CASGAPQYF. In DNA, the CDR3 is TGTGCCAGCGGGGCACCTCAGTACTTC.

The rearrangement links TRBV7-6 to TRBJ2-7, with 12 bases that match TRBD1. Looked up from germline, CDR1 is SGHVS and CDR2 is FNYEAQ. The CDR3 sequence is 15 residues long. V gave up 1 base and J gave up 6 bases; unmatched junction bases: 4. DNA for the CDR3: TGTGCCAGCAGCTTAGACGGGACAGGGGGCCTCGAGCAGTACTTC. Its translation: CASSLDGTGGLEQYF.

This rearrangement joins TRBV6-5 to TRBJ2-3; perhaps TRBD2 as D (5 bases). CDR3 length: 11 amino acids. Germline CDR1 MNHEY, CDR2 SVGAGI. Deletions cut 5 bases from V and 5 bases from J, with 5 bases between. The CDR3 loop is CASSSGDTQYF. The CDR3 DNA reads TGTGCCAGCAGTAGCGGAGATACGCAGTATTTT.

V gene TRBV12-3 or TRBV12-4 combines with J gene TRBJ2-5; D gene uncertain. The V end was cut by 5 bases, the J end by 5 bases, with 9 bases between. The CDR3 length is 12 residues. The CDR3 DNA follows: TGTGCCAGCAGTCTCACTCCGGAGACCCAGTACTTC. This translates into CASSLTPETQYF.

The V and J genes are TRBV28 and TRBJ2-7, with TRBD2 as a possible D gene (6 bases). The CDR3 has 13 amino acids. V lost 8 bases and J lost 4, with 15 bases in between. Looked up from germline, CDR1 is MDHEN and CDR2 is SYDVKM. The CDR3 here is CASSLGTYYEQYF. Here the CDR3 DNA reads TGTGCCAGCTCACTCGGGACTTATTACGAGCAGTACTTC.

V gene TRBV27 combines with J gene TRBJ2-7; 9 nucleotides match TRBD2. This CDR3 region has 16 residues. The junction had 12 bases not matched to a gene; V was cut back by 6 bases and J by 3 bases. Germline V CDR1 and CDR2: MNHEY, SMNVEV (reference sequence). For the CDR3, the DNA is TGTGCCAGCAGCCCATTCCCGGGACTAGCCGACTACGAGCAGTACTTC. Residues: CASSPFPGLADYEQYF.